One and the same sample provided the 8 T cell receptor beta chains below, sequenced in a study of CD8+CD57+ T cells in acquired aplastic anemia. Investigators profiled TCR beta VDJ and CDR3 from genomic DNA template. TCRdb reprocessed the reads with MiXCR, giving one entry per CDR3 protein. The data contain approximately 200,000 distinct CDR3 sequences, roughly 56% of them singletons. The sample was sorted CD4+, CD8+, or CD8+CD57+ T cells (not recorded which) from PBMCs. These receptors were taken from a human donor in good health, serving as a control.

This clonotype was picked up a small number of times. The junction departs from germline at one end; a sequencing error may be responsible. The rearrangement joins TRBV24-1 to TRBJ2-5, with TRBD1 as a possible D gene (5 bases). This CDR3 spans 14 amino acids. Germline V gene data show CDR1 as KGHDR and CDR2 as SFDVKD. The CDR3, as DNA: TGTGCCACCAGTGGGGGCCCCGACCAAGAGACCCAGCGCTTC. Translation: CATSGGPDQETQRF.

The chain employs TRBV4-1 and TRBJ1-2, with no clear D. The CDR3 has 15 amino acids. V lost 1 base to trimming and J lost 6 bases, with 15 bases between them. CDR1 and CDR2 (germline): MGHRA, YSYEKL. The CDR3 nucleotides are TGCGCCAGCAGCCAAGCAGACCATGCCGCTAATGGCTACACCTTC. This codes for CASSQADHAANGYTF.

V is TRBV9 and J is TRBJ1-3; D remains unclear. CDR1 and CDR2 from the germline V gene are SGDLS and YYNGEE. The V end lost 0 bases, the J end lost 2 bases, and 6 bases lay between the germline ends. The CDR3 runs 14 residues. This CDR3 reads CASSVGYTGNTIYF. CDR3 sequence (DNA): TGTGCCAGCAGCGTAGGGTATACTGGAAACACCATATATTTT.

The chain carries TRBV29-1 and TRBJ1-5; D unresolved. Between the trimmed V and J ends, which lost 4 bases and 1 base, there was a span of 8 bases. The CDR3 has 13 amino acids. CDR1 SQVTM and CDR2 ANQGSEA come from the germline V gene. The CDR3 sequence is CSVAAGSNQPQHF. The CDR3 DNA sequence: TGCAGCGTTGCTGCGGGGAGCAATCAGCCCCAGCATTTT. The whole variable domain, filled in from reference TRBV29-1 and TRBJ1-5, reads SAVISQKPSRDICQRGTSLTIQCQVDSQVTMMFWYRQQPGQSLTLIATANQGSEATYESGFVIDKFPISRPNLTFSTLTVSNMSPEDSSIYLCSVAAGSNQPQHFGDGTRLSIL.

As concerns this clonotype: This may arise from a read error, as a much more abundant clone is one base away. The rearrangement links TRBV19 to TRBJ1-3, with 8 nucleotides matching TRBD1. The CDR3 loop spans 17 amino acids. Germline assignment: CDR1 LNHDA and CDR2 SQIVND (reference sequence). The junction had 15 bases not matched to a gene; V was cut back by 6 bases and J by 5 bases. CDR3 sequence (DNA): TGTGCCAGTAGCAGAATATTATCGACAGGGGCCAGAAACACCATATATTTT. The encoded protein is CASSRILSTGARNTIYF.

The chain uses TRBV15 and TRBJ2-3; D is undetermined. The germline V gene encodes CDR1 LNHNV and CDR2 YYDKDF (reference sequence). V was cut by 1 base and J by 2 bases, with 10 bases left in between. This CDR3 comprises 15 residues. The CDR3 is CATSRVGRTTDTQYF. In DNA form, the CDR3 reads TGTGCCACCAGCAGAGTGGGCAGGACCACAGATACGCAGTATTTT.

At least ten counts were recorded for this clonotype. This rearrangement joins TRBV10-3 to TRBJ1-6; the D gene is possibly TRBD1 (5 bases). Trimming cost V 1 base and J 8 bases, with 12 bases left between them. Germline lookup yields CDR1 ENHRY and CDR2 SYGVKD. This CDR3 region has 15 residues. As DNA, the CDR3 is TGTGCCATCAGTGAGTTCCAGGGTGGGGATTCACCCCTCCACTTT. It translates to CAISEFQGGDSPLHF.

Turning to this clonotype: A much larger clone lies one base from this, so it may be a read error. The V gene is TRBV3-1, the J gene TRBJ2-7; 13 bases fit TRBD2. The CDR3 runs to 17 residues. The V gene's germline CDR1 is LGHDT and CDR2 YNNKEL (reference sequence). The CDR3 DNA reads as TGTGCCAGCAGCCAGCATCGGACTAGCGGGGGCATCTACGGGCAGTACTTC. Its translation: CASSQHRTSGGIYGQYF.